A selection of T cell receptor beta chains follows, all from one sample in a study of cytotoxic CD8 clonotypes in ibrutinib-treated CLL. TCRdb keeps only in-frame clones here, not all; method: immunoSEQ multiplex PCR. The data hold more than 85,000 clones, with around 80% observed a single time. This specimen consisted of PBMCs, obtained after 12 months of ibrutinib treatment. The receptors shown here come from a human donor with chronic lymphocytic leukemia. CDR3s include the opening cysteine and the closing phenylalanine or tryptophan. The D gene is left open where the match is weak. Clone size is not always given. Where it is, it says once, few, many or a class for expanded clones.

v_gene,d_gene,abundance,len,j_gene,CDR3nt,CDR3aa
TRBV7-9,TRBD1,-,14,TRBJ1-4,TGTGCCAGCAGAGGACAGGGCCCGAATGAAAAACTGTTTTTT,CASRGQGPNEKLFF
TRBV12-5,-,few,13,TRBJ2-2,TGTGCTAGTGGTTTGGGGAACACCGGGGAGCTGTTTTTT,CASGLGNTGELFF
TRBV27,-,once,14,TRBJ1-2,TGTGCCAGCAGTTCGACAACAGGAGACTATGGCTACACCTTC,CASSSTTGDYGYTF
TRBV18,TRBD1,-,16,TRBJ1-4,TGTGCCAGCTCACCGGGGGACAGGGGTGCGGGAGAAAAACTGTTTTTT,CASSPGDRGAGEKLFF
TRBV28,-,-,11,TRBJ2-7,TGTGCCAGCACCACGTTCTACGAGCAGTACTTC,CASTTFYEQYF
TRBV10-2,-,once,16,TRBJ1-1,TGCGCCAGCAGTGAATTCGGGGTTATGAAGAACACTGAAGCTTTCTTT,CASSEFGVMKNTEAFF
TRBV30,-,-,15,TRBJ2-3,TGTGCCTGGAGTGTAAGGCGGGTAGGCACAGATACGCAGTATTTT,CAWSVRRVGTDTQYF
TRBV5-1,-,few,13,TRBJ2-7,TGCGCCAGCAGCCCGGAAGGGGCCCACGAGCAGTACTTC,CASSPEGAHEQYF
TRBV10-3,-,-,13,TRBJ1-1,TGTGCCATCAGGACGGAAATGAACACTGAAGCTTTCTTT,CAIRTEMNTEAFF
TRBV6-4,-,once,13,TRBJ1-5,TGTGCCAGCAATACGGGGAAAGGACAGCCCCAGCATTTT,CASNTGKGQPQHF
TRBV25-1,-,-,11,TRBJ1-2,TGTGCCAGCAGGGACAGCTATGGCTACACCTTC,CASRDSYGYTF
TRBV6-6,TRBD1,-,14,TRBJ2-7,TGTGCCAGCAGACAGGACAGGGGACTTTACGAGCAGTACTTC,CASRQDRGLYEQYF
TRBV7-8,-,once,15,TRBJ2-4,TGTGCCAGCAGCTTAGAGCCCCGCTTTGAGAACATTCAGTACTTC,CASSLEPRFENIQYF
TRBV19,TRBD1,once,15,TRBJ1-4,TGTGCCACTTCCGGGACAGGAACGGCTAATGAAAAACTGTTTTTT,CATSGTGTANEKLFF
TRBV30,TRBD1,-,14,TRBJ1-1,TGTGCCTGGAGTACCACTACAGGGGGCACTGAAGCTTTCTTT,CAWSTTTGGTEAFF
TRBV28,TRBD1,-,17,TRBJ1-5,TGTGCCAGCAACCCCGGGACAGGTCTTTATAGCAATCAGCCCCAGCATTTT,CASNPGTGLYSNQPQHF
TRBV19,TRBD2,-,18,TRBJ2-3,TGTGCCAGTAGTATCGGACTAGCGGGGGGATCCCGCACAGATACGCAGTATTTT,CASSIGLAGGSRTDTQYF
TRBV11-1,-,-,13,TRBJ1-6,TGTGCCAGCAGCTCATCGTATAATTCACCCCTCCACTTT,CASSSSYNSPLHF
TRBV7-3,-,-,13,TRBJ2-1,TGTGCCAGCAGCTCCCCCGGACTCAATGAGCAGTTCTTC,CASSSPGLNEQFF
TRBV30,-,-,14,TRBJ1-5,TGTGCCTGGAGGAATCAGGGTAGCAATCAGCCCCAGCATTTT,CAWRNQGSNQPQHF
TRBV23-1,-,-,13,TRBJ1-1,TGCGCCAGCAGTCAATCGGGGAACACTGAAGCTTTCTTT,CASSQSGNTEAFF
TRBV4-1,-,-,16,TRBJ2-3,TGCGCCAGCAGCCAAGTTCAGCTCTTAGGCACAGATACGCAGTATTTT,CASSQVQLLGTDTQYF
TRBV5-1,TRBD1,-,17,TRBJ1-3,TGCGCCAGCAGCCCCGGGACAGGCTCCCTCTCTGGAAACACCATATATTTT,CASSPGTGSLSGNTIYF
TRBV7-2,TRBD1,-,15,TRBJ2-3,TGTGCCAGCAGCCTATGGGGACAGACCACAGATACGCAGTATTTT,CASSLWGQTTDTQYF
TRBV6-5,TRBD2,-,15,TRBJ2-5,TGTGCCAGCAGCCTGGCGGGGGGCGGCGGAGAGACCCAGTACTTC,CASSLAGGGGETQYF
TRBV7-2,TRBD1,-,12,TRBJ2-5,TGTGCCAGCAGCTTCAGGGGGGAGACCCAGTACTTC,CASSFRGETQYF
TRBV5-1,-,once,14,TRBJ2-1,TGCGCCAGCAGCTTATTCGGGACTCCCAATGAGCAGTTCTTC,CASSLFGTPNEQFF